The 5 T cell receptor beta chains given below trace back to one sample, sequenced in a study of cytomegalovirus exposure and HLA in healthy donors. Use of 60 Vbeta and 13 Jbeta primers characterized the PCR. The table came from immunoSEQ multiplex PCR; TCRdb's copy has only in-frame clones and leaves some out. The data show approximately 100,000 clones, roughly 79% seen once. Sample: PBMCs. The receptors originated from a woman aged 45-65 years in good health and CMV-seropositive.

This clone showed up just a few times. The chain combines TRBV6-5 with TRBJ2-1; TRBD2 aligns across 7 bases. V lost 0 bases to trimming and J lost 10 bases; unmatched junction nucleotides: 9. This CDR3 has 15 amino acids. Germline-derived CDR1 and CDR2 are MNHEY and SVGAGI. The CDR3 loop reads CASSYSAGASEEQFF. The CDR3 bases are TGTGCCAGCAGTTACTCGGCGGGAGCGAGTGAGGAGCAGTTCTTC.

A single count supports this clone. The chain couples TRBV7-9 to TRBJ1-4; 9 bases match TRBD1. CDR1 and CDR2 (germline): SEHNR, FQNEAQ (reference sequence). The J segment lost 4 bases and the V segment lost 5 bases, leaving 5 bases of the junction unmatched. This CDR3 contains 15 residues. The CDR3, as DNA: TGTGCCAGCAGCGCCGGACAGGGGAGTAATGAAAAACTGTTTTTT. This gives the protein CASSAGQGSNEKLFF.

The chain couples TRBV6-5 to TRBJ2-7, with 7 bases that match TRBD1. Trimming cost V 7 bases and J 2 bases; bases outside gene matches: 11. There are 15 residues in the CDR3. Germline V CDR1 and CDR2: MNHEY, SVGAGI. The CDR3 nucleotides are TGTGCCAGCAAACGGCCGGGACAGATACCCTACGAGCAGTACTTC. This sequence encodes CASKRPGQIPYEQYF.

The chain links TRBV10-3 to TRBJ2-5, with 7 bases lining up with TRBD1. CDR1 is ENHRY and CDR2 is SYGVKD in the germline V gene. Unmatched junction bases numbered 4, after V lost 10 bases and J lost 2 bases. There are 12 residues in the CDR3. The CDR3 bases are TGTGCCACCGGGGACAGACAAGAGACCCAGTACTTC. Translating gives CATGDRQETQYF.

The J gene is TRBJ2-6, the V gene TRBV5-6; no clear D gene. Germline V gives CDR1 SGHDT, CDR2 YYEEEE. Trimming removed 4 bases from V and 0 bases from J, with 8 bases in between. The CDR3 is 15 residues long. The CDR3 here is CASSPRGSGANVLTF. As DNA, the CDR3 is TGTGCCAGCAGCCCCCGAGGCTCTGGGGCCAACGTCCTGACTTTC.